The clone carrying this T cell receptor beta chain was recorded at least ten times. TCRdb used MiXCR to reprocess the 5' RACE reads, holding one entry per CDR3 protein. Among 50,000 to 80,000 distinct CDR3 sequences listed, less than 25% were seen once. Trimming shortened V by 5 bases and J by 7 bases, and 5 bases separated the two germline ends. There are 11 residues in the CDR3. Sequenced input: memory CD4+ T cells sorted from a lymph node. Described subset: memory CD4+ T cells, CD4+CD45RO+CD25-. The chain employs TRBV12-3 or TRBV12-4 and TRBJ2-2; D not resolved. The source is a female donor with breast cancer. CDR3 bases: TGTGCCAGCAGTGTGGGCGGGGAGCTGTTTTTT. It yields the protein CASSVGGELFF.